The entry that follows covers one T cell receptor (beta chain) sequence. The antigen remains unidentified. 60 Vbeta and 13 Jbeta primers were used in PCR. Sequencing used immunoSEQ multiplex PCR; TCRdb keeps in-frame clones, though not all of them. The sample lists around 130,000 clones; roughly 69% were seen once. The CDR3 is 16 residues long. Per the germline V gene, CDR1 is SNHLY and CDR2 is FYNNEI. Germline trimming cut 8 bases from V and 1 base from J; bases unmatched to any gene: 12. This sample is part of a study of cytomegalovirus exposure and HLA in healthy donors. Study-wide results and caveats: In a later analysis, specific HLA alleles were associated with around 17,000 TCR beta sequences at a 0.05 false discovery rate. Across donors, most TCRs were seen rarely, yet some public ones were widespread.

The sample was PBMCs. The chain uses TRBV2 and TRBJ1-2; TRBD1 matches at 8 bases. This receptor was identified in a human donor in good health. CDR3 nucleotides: TGTGCCAGCCGGCTTGCGACGGACAGGGTTAACTATGGCTACACCTTC. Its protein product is CASRLATDRVNYGYTF.